Each of the 2 T cell receptor beta chains below was sequenced from the same sample in a study of blood T cell repertoires in COVID-19. Assay used: immunoSEQ multiplex PCR; TCRdb lists only in-frame clones, some missing. Among some 250,000 clones listed, around 88% were seen once. The sequenced sample was peripheral blood. These receptors came from a woman in her twenties or thirties who had recovered from COVID-19.

The rearrangement links TRBV5-6 to TRBJ2-3; a possible D gene is TRBD1 (5 bases). CDR3 length equals 13 residues. In germline, CDR1 is SGHDT, CDR2 YYEEEE. The germline V and J ends were trimmed by 0 bases and 11 bases, with 13 bases remaining between them. The CDR3 DNA is TGTGCCAGCAGCTTGGGACTCGTGCAGGGGCAGTATTTT. Translation gives CASSLGLVQGQYF.

The chain joins TRBV5-1 to TRBJ1-2; D may be TRBD1 (5 bases). This CDR3 has 16 residues. With 2 bases removed from V and 1 base from J, the gap between germline ends came to 15 bases. The germline V gene encodes CDR1 SGHRS and CDR2 YFSETQ. CDR3 residues: CASSFGWTKSNYGYTF. The CDR3 DNA sequence: TGCGCCAGCAGCTTTGGTTGGACAAAAAGTAACTATGGCTACACCTTC.